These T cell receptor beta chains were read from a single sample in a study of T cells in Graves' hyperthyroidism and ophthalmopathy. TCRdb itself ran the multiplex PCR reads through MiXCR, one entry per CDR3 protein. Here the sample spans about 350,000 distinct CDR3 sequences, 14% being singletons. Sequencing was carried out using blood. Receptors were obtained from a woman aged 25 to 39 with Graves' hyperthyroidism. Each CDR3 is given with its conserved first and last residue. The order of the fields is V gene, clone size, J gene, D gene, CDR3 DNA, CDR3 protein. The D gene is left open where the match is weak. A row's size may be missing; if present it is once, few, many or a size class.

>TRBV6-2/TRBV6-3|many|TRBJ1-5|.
TGTGCCAGCAGTTACAGGGCAGGGACCAATCAGCCCCAGCATTTT
CASSYRAGTNQPQHF
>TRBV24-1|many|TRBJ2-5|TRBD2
TGTGCCACCAGTGTCCCAGGACTAGCGGGATCTGGAGAGACCCAGTACTTC
CATSVPGLAGSGETQYF
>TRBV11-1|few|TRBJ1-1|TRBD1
TGTGCCAGCAGCTTTGGGACAGCTTCGATGAACACTGAAGCTTTCTTT
CASSFGTASMNTEAFF
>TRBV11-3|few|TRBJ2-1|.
TGTGCCAGCAGCTTAAGTGGTCTAGCGATATACAATGAGCAGTTCTTC
CASSLSGLAIYNEQFF
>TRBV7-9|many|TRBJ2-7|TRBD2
TGTGCCAGCAGCTTTTTAGCGGGAGGGCCCAACTACGAGCAGTACTTC
CASSFLAGGPNYEQYF
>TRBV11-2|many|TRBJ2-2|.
TGTGCCAGCAGCTTGGGGGGTAGACAGACCGGGGAGCTGTTTTTT
CASSLGGRQTGELFF
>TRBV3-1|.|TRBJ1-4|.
TGTGCCAGCAGCTTGTCGCCCACGCGGGAAAAACTGTTTTTT
CASSLSPTREKLFF
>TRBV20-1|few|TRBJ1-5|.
TGCAGTGCTAGAGATTTTGGGCTTGGGGGTCAGCCCCAGCATTTT
CSARDFGLGGQPQHF
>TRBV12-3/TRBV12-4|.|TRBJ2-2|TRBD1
TGTGCCAGCAGTTTAACAGGGGGCGGATTTGGGGAGCTGTTTTTT
CASSLTGGGFGELFF
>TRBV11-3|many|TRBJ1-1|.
TGTGCCAGCAGCCGGGGGGCAGGGACTGAAGCTTTCTTT
CASSRGAGTEAFF
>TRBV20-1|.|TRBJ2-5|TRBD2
TGCAGTGCTAGAGATGGGAGCGGGAGGCTGAAGACCCAGTACTTC
CSARDGSGRLKTQYF
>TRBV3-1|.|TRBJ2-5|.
TGTGCCAGCAGCCAGGGGCTAGGAAAAGAGACCCAGTACTTC
CASSQGLGKETQYF
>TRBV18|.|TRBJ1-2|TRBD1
TGTGCCAGCTCTCCGGGACAGGTTCCGGACGGCTACACCTTC
CASSPGQVPDGYTF
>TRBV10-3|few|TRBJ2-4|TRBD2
TGTGCCATCGGTGGGGGGGAGAACCAAAACATTCAGTACTTC
CAIGGGENQNIQYF
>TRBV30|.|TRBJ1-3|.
TGTGCCTGGGCATCCGGGGGGAACACCATATATTTT
CAWASGGNTIYF
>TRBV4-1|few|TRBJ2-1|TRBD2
TGCGCCAGCAGCCAGTATTTTAGCGGGACTTACAATGAGCAGTTCTTC
CASSQYFSGTYNEQFF
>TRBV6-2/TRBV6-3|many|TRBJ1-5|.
TGTGCCAGCAGTTCCCTCAGGGGAGTTAATTGGCAGCCCCAGCATTTT
CASSSLRGVNWQPQHF
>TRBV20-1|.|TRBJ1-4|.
TGCAGTGCTAGAACAGGGTTAGAAAAACTGTTTTTT
CSARTGLEKLFF
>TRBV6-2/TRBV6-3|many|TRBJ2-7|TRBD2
TGTGCCAGCAGGCCCGGGACTAGCGACTCCTACGAGCAGTACTTC
CASRPGTSDSYEQYF
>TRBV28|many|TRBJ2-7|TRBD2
TGTGCCAGCAGCTACGGGACTAGCGGGACTTTCTCCTACGAGCAGTACTTC
CASSYGTSGTFSYEQYF
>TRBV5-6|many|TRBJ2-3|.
TGCGCCAGCAGCTTGGGATTCGGCACAGATACGCAGTATTTT
CASSLGFGTDTQYF
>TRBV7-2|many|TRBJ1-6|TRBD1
TGTGCCAGCAGCTTTGGGACAGGGGGCTCACCCCTCCACTTT
CASSFGTGGSPLHF